The rows below give T cell receptor beta chains drawn from one sample of a study of T cells in Graves' hyperthyroidism and ophthalmopathy. TCRdb reprocessed the multiplex PCR reads with MiXCR, giving one entry per CDR3 protein. The sample contains around 540,000 distinct CDR3 sequences, 15% to 20% of which appear only once. The sample taken for sequencing was blood. The receptors originated from a woman in her 30s with Graves' ophthalmopathy. The CDR3 runs from the conserved cysteine through the conserved F or W. D genes are given only for firm matches. Expanded clones are given a class, and other clones once, few, many or no size at all.

j_call d_call clone_size v_call cdr3_nt cdr3_aa
TRBJ2-7 - once TRBV11-2 TGTGCCAGCAGCCTTATGGGGTACACCGAATACGAGCAGTACTTC CASSLMGYTEYEQYF
TRBJ2-2 TRBD2 many TRBV3-1 TGTGCCAGCAGGGGACTAGCGGGAGTTACCGGGGAGCTGTTTTTT CASRGLAGVTGELFF
TRBJ2-2 - - TRBV25-1 TGTGCCAGCAGTGCGCGGAGGGGGATCACCGGGGAGCTGTTTTTT CASSARRGITGELFF
TRBJ2-7 TRBD2 - TRBV4-1 TGCGCCAGCAGCCTTACCGGGACTAGCGGGAGGAACGAGCAGTACTTC CASSLTGTSGRNEQYF
TRBJ2-5 TRBD1 many TRBV7-2 TGTGCCTCCCACAGGGGTGCCTTAGAGACCCAGTACTTC CASHRGALETQYF
TRBJ2-1 TRBD2 few TRBV15 TGTGCCACCAGCCCCCATAGCGGGGGGCCCTACAATGAGCAGTTCTTC CATSPHSGGPYNEQFF
TRBJ2-7 TRBD2 few TRBV13 TGTGCCAGCAGCAACGACTCTAGCGGGAGAACCTACGAGCAGTACTTC CASSNDSSGRTYEQYF
TRBJ2-7 - many TRBV5-5 TGTGCCAGCAGCTTGGAGTGGGGCTCCTACGAGCAGTACTTC CASSLEWGSYEQYF
TRBJ2-5 - many TRBV11-3 TGTGCCAGCAGCTTAGTCGGGACTGGCCAAGAGACCCAGTACTTC CASSLVGTGQETQYF
TRBJ2-5 - many TRBV6-5 TGTGCCAGCAGTTACCAGGCAGGGCTGGAGACCCAGTACTTC CASSYQAGLETQYF
TRBJ2-7 TRBD1 many TRBV28 TGTGCCAGCGTGGGGACAGCCTACGAGCAGTACTTC CASVGTAYEQYF
TRBJ2-7 - - TRBV6-2/TRBV6-3 TGTGCCAGCCGCGTTCTCTGGGACAACTCCTACGAGCAGTACTTC CASRVLWDNSYEQYF
TRBJ1-2 - once TRBV6-1 TGTGCCAGCAGTGCTGGCGTGGGCTACACCTTC CASSAGVGYTF
TRBJ2-1 TRBD1 - TRBV4-1 TGCGCCAGCAGCCAGAGGATACTATTACGGGACAGGGAAGTCAATGAGCAGTTCTTC CASSQRILLRDREVNEQFF
TRBJ1-5 - many TRBV18 TGTGCCAGCTCACCGGATGGGCCGCAATTGCCCCAGCATTTT CASSPDGPQLPQHF
TRBJ2-1 TRBD2 few TRBV20-1 TGCAGTGCTTCGGCGGGAGGGGGATACAATGAGCAGTTCTTC CSASAGGGYNEQFF
TRBJ2-1 - many TRBV6-2/TRBV6-3 TGTGCCAGCAGGGTATATGGATACGGATACAATGAGCAGTTCTTC CASRVYGYGYNEQFF
TRBJ2-7 - few TRBV4-3 TGCGCCAGCAGCCAAATGCCGGAAACTTACTACGAGCAGTACTTC CASSQMPETYYEQYF
TRBJ1-4 TRBD1 - TRBV12-3/TRBV12-4 TGTGCCAGCAGGCCAACAGGGGGCACTGAAAAACTGTTTTTT CASRPTGGTEKLFF
TRBJ2-7 TRBD2 many TRBV7-3 TGTGCCAGCAGCTTTCCGGGACTAGCGATCTCCTACGAGCAGTACTTC CASSFPGLAISYEQYF
TRBJ2-2 - many TRBV9 TGTGCCAGCAGCTATGAACTTGGCACCGGGGAGCTGTTTTTT CASSYELGTGELFF
TRBJ1-2 - many TRBV29-1 TGCAGCGCCGATACAGGAGAAACTAACTATGGCTACACCTTC CSADTGETNYGYTF